The 5 T cell receptor beta chains below come from one sample, sequenced in a study of T cell responses to AZD1222 COVID-19 vaccine. Profiling relied on immunoSEQ multiplex PCR, and the TCRdb table lists in-frame clones only, not all of them. The table shows about 110,000 clones, with 85% to 95% occurring only once. The specimen comprised peripheral blood, sampled on day 0 of AZD1222 vaccination. These TCRs come from an adult in good health.

This chain uses TRBV30 with TRBJ1-2, with TRBD1 identical over 9 bases. The CDR3 length is 14 residues. Germline V gives CDR1 GTSNPN, CDR2 SVGIG (reference sequence). Losses at the gene ends were 6 bases for V and 6 bases for J; bases not matched to a gene: 11. CDR3 DNA sequence: TGTGCCTGCCTACAACGGGACAGGGTCCATGGCTACACCTTC. This encodes CACLQRDRVHGYTF.

The chain combines TRBV5-1 with TRBJ1-6, with a weak D call TRBD1 (5 bases). CDR1 and CDR2 (germline): SGHRS, YFSETQ. The V end lost 4 bases, the J end lost 0 bases, and 8 bases lay between the germline ends. This CDR3 comprises 15 residues. In DNA, the CDR3 is TGCGCCAGCAGCGCAGGGAGCTCCTATAATTCACCCCTCCACTTT. Protein sequence: CASSAGSSYNSPLHF.

The chain recombines TRBV5-1 with TRBJ2-3, with TRBD2 matching 14 bases. V shed 5 bases, J shed 1 base, and the junction held 6 bases outside the gene matches. CDR1 and CDR2 from the germline V gene are SGHRS and YFSETQ. The CDR3 loop spans 17 amino acids. CDR3 protein: CASRQGLAGERTDTQYF. CDR3 nucleotide sequence: TGCGCCAGCAGGCAGGGACTAGCGGGGGAACGCACAGATACGCAGTATTTT.

This rearrangement joins TRBV7-8 to TRBJ1-5, with a weak D call TRBD1 (5 bases). CDR3 length: 16 amino acids. With 6 bases removed from V and 5 bases from J, the gap between germline ends came to 20 bases. CDR1 and CDR2 from the germline V gene are SGHVS and FQNEAQ. The CDR3, as DNA: TGTGCCAGCAGACTCCAGGGACTGGGAGTGGATCAGCCCCAGCATTTT. Translation: CASRLQGLGVDQPQHF.

V usage is TRBV11-2 and J usage is TRBJ1-1; D unclear. The V gene lost 0 bases and the J gene lost 4 bases, with 3 bases spanning the gap. The CDR3 contains 12 residues. In germline, CDR1 is SGHAT, CDR2 FQNNGV. The CDR3 DNA follows: TGTGCCAGCAGCTTAGATGTCACTGAAGCTTTCTTT. This sequence encodes CASSLDVTEAFF.